These 24 T cell receptor beta chains were all obtained from the same sample, sequenced in a study of blood T cell repertoires in COVID-19 (dated by TCRdb to between 2020 and 2021). Library method: the immunoSEQ multiplex PCR assay. TCRdb obtained this table from immuneACCESS and retained in-frame rearrangements with V and J assigned. These tables miss some clones; where compared with another copy, unresolved V genes account for less than half of the shortfall, and the remainder is unexplained. In this sample the table shows more than 95,000 clones, 90% to 95% of which occur a single time. The ten largest clones add up to around 6% of the sample. Sequences were obtained from peripheral blood. Source of these receptors: a human donor in a cohort sampled during active COVID-19.

This sequence joins TRBV7-8 and TRBJ2-7; the D gene is possibly TRBD2 (6 bases). Germline CDR1 SGHVS, CDR2 FQNEAQ. Trimming removed 0 bases at V and 6 bases at J, with 24 bases between. This CDR3 contains 18 residues. The CDR3 spells CASSLAREAPGPEPEQYF. The CDR3 region has the DNA TGTGCCAGCAGCTTAGCGCGGGAAGCGCCCGGGCCGGAGCCCGAGCAGTACTTC. Full variable domain (outside the CDR3, taken from reference TRBV7-8 and TRBJ2-7): GAGVSQSPRYKVAKRGQDVALRCDPISGHVSLFWYQQALGQGPEFLTYFQNEAQLDKSGLPSDRFFAERPEGSVSTLKIQRTQQEDSAVYLCASSLAREAPGPEPEQYFGPGTRLTVT.

V usage is TRBV27 and J usage is TRBJ1-1; 7 bases fit TRBD1. Germline assignment: CDR1 MNHEY and CDR2 SMNVEV (reference sequence). The CDR3 loop spans 13 amino acids. With 6 bases clipped from V and 1 base from J, the junction kept 2 bases outside the gene matches. Here the CDR3 reads CASRRGRNTEAFF. The CDR3 DNA reads TGTGCCAGCAGGAGGGGGCGGAACACTGAAGCTTTCTTT.

The rearrangement links TRBV19 to TRBJ2-7; TRBD1 matches 9 bases. The length of the CDR3 is 15 residues. CDR1 is LNHDA, CDR2 SQIVND, per germline (reference sequence). V dropped 5 bases and J dropped 4; count of bases not matched to a gene: 9. In nucleotides, the CDR3 is TGTGCCAGTAGTCCCGCGACAGGGGGAGGATACGAGCAGTACTTC. This sequence encodes CASSPATGGGYEQYF. Using reference TRBV19 and TRBJ2-7 for the parts outside the CDR3, the full variable domain is DGGITQSPKYLFRKEGQNVTLSCEQNLNHDAMYWYRQDPGQGLRLIYYSQIVNDFQKGDIAEGYSVSREKKESFPLTVTSAQKNPTAFYLCASSPATGGGYEQYFGPGTRLTVT.

Concerning this clone itself: No conserved phenylalanine or tryptophan ends this CDR3, so it is likely a read error. No DNA is shown, since the ends of the CDR3 on it are uncertain; the CDR3 is the one TCRdb lists. The chain recombines TRBV5-8 with TRBJ1-1. Per the germline V gene, CDR1 is SGHTS and CDR2 is YDEGEE. The CDR3 is 12 amino acids in total, end residues counted. The CDR3 spells CASSLWGDVTIY.

The chain is built from TRBV6-2 or TRBV6-3 and TRBJ1-2, with D possibly matching TRBD1 (6 bases). Germline loops: CDR1 MNHEY, CDR2 SVGEGT. This CDR3 has 13 residues. V lost 0 bases, J lost 8 bases, and 10 bases lay in between. For the CDR3, the DNA is TGTGCCAGCAGTTACTCGACAGGTGCGGGCTACACCTTC. It specifies CASSYSTGAGYTF.

The chain couples TRBV11-3 to TRBJ2-3; TRBD2 aligns across 8 bases. Germline values: CDR1 SGHNT, CDR2 YENEEA. The length of the CDR3 is 14 residues. Losses at the gene ends were 5 bases for V and 7 bases for J; bases not matched to a gene: 8. The CDR3 bases are TGTGCCAGCAGCCCGGATCTAGCGGGTAATACGCAGTATTTT. It encodes CASSPDLAGNTQYF.

The chain links TRBV6-2 or TRBV6-3 to TRBJ2-3; TRBD1 matches at 8 bases. This CDR3 is built from 15 residues. The V and J ends lost 4 bases and 3 bases, in that order; junction bases with no gene match: 6. Germline loops: CDR1 MNHEY, CDR2 SVGEGT. DNA for the CDR3: TGTGCCAGCAGTTCGAGGACAGGGATGACAGATACGCAGTATTTT. This translates into CASSSRTGMTDTQYF.

This chain uses TRBV28 with TRBJ1-4, with 7 bases fitting TRBD1. CDR1 MDHEN and CDR2 SYDVKM come from the germline V gene. The length of the CDR3 is 13 residues. The V segment lost 5 bases and the J segment 10 bases; nucleotides outside the gene matches: 7. This chain's CDR3 is CASSTGQRGKLFF. CDR3 nucleotides: TGTGCCAGCAGTACGGGACAGCGAGGAAAACTGTTTTTT.

The chain is built from TRBV18 and TRBJ2-3; D is possibly TRBD1 (5 bases). V shed 1 base and J shed 4 bases, with 9 bases lying between them. The CDR3 extends over 14 amino acids. Germline assignment: CDR1 KGHSH and CDR2 LQKENI. The CDR3 protein is CASSPQGPADTQYF. CDR3 coding DNA: TGTGCCAGCTCACCACAGGGGCCCGCAGATACGCAGTATTTT. Based on the CDR3 plus reference TRBV18 and TRBJ2-3, the full variable domain is NAGVMQNPRHLVRRRGQEARLRCSPMKGHSHVYWYRQLPEEGLKFMVYLQKENIIDESGMPKERFSAEFPKEGPSILRIQQVVRGDSAAYFCASSPQGPADTQYFGPGTRLTVL.

This chain joins TRBV30 and TRBJ2-1; 8 bases align to TRBD1. CDR3 length: 14 residues. Losses at the gene ends were 2 bases for V and 8 bases for J; bases not matched to a gene: 8. Germline V gene lookup returns CDR1 GTSNPN and CDR2 SVGIG (reference sequence). The CDR3 reads CAWSFLGQGDEQFF. The CDR3 DNA reads as TGTGCCTGGAGTTTTTTAGGACAGGGCGATGAGCAGTTCTTC.

The J gene is TRBJ2-5, the V gene TRBV15; TRBD1 aligns across 7 bases. The CDR3 runs 14 residues. Germline V gives CDR1 LNHNV, CDR2 YYDKDF (reference sequence). The ends lost 3 bases at V and 2 bases at J; junction bases unmatched: 3. CDR3 in amino acids: CATSSDRVQETQYF. CDR3 sequence (DNA): TGTGCCACCAGCAGCGACAGGGTGCAAGAGACCCAGTACTTC.

The chain combines TRBV3-1 (or the pseudogene TRBV3-2) with TRBJ1-5, with 9 bases identical to TRBD1. This CDR3 has 16 amino acids. Germline V gene sequence: CDR1 LGHDT, CDR2 YNNKEL (reference sequence). V shed 1 base, J shed 6 bases, and the junction held 7 bases outside the gene matches. In nucleotides, the CDR3 is TGTGCCAGCAGCCAAGGGGCGACAGGGGGTTTTCAGCCCCAGCATTTT. It specifies CASSQGATGGFQPQHF.

V and J are TRBV27 and TRBJ1-6, with 9 bases identical to TRBD1. CDR1 and CDR2 from the germline V gene are MNHEY and SMNVEV (reference sequence). V lost 3 bases, J lost 3 bases, and 9 bases stayed unmatched. This CDR3 has 18 amino acids. The CDR3 sequence is CASSFSGTGTGYNSPLHF. Written as DNA, the CDR3 is TGTGCCAGCAGTTTTTCCGGGACAGGGACGGGCTATAATTCACCCCTCCACTTT.

The V and J genes are TRBV7-2 and TRBJ2-1; D possibly corresponds to TRBD2 (6 bases). Germline V gives CDR1 SGHTA, CDR2 FQGNSA. Trimming cost V 5 bases and J 5 bases, with 22 bases left between them. The CDR3 contains 17 residues. DNA for the CDR3: TGTGCCAGCAGCCCCCGGGGGATAGCGGTATACAACAATGAGCAGTTCTTC. Translating gives CASSPRGIAVYNNEQFF.

The J gene is TRBJ1-3, the V gene TRBV15; 11 bases fit TRBD1. Germline V CDR1 and CDR2: LNHNV, YYDKDF (reference sequence). V lost 3 bases, J lost 8 bases, and 12 bases stayed unmatched. The CDR3 has 17 residues. Written as DNA, the CDR3 is TGTGCCACCAGCAGGGAGCGGTTCGGGGGACAGGGGGACACCATATATTTT. Amino acids: CATSRERFGGQGDTIYF.

The chain employs TRBV6-5 and TRBJ2-7; 8 bases are shared with TRBD1. Per the germline V gene, CDR1 is MNHEY and CDR2 is SVGAGI. The CDR3 extends over 14 amino acids. Trimming removed 4 bases from V and 2 bases from J; junction bases left unmatched: 4. The CDR3 region is CASSFDRGPYEQYF. For the CDR3, the DNA is TGTGCCAGCAGTTTCGACAGGGGACCCTACGAGCAGTACTTC.

The chain recombines TRBV12-3 or TRBV12-4 with TRBJ2-3; no clear D. V lost 6 bases to trimming and J lost 4 bases, with 11 bases between them. This CDR3 spans 13 amino acids. CDR3 nucleotide sequence: TGTGCCAGCAGCCCTTCCCGGGCAGATACGCAGTATTTT. Translated, it gives CASSPSRADTQYF.

This chain joins TRBV6-5 and TRBJ1-6, with D tentatively TRBD1 (5 bases). The CDR3 consists of 15 residues. Germline-derived CDR1 and CDR2 are MNHEY and SVGAGI. Trimming left V 0 bases short and J 10 bases short, with 13 bases between. The CDR3, as DNA: TGTGCCAGCAGTTACTCCCGGGGGATAAGCTCACCCCTCCACTTT. Amino acids: CASSYSRGISSPLHF.

The CDR3 reads CAISDGDRGDETQYF. The CDR3 nucleotides are TGTGCCATCAGTGACGGGGACAGGGGAGATGAGACCCAGTACTTC. The genes are TRBV10-3 and TRBJ2-5, with TRBD1 identical over 10 bases. The germline V gene encodes CDR1 ENHRY and CDR2 SYGVKD. Unmatched junction bases numbered 6, after V lost 3 bases and J lost 5 bases. CDR3 length equals 15 residues.

The rearrangement uses TRBV7-9 and TRBJ2-1, with unresolved D. Germline assignment: CDR1 SEHNR and CDR2 FQNEAQ (reference sequence). This CDR3 is 13 amino acids long. The V end was cut by 8 bases, the J end by 3 bases, with 11 bases between. The CDR3 loop reads CASSRLVYNEQFF. Here the CDR3 DNA reads TGTGCCAGCTCGCGTCTTGTCTACAATGAGCAGTTCTTC.

V is TRBV9 and J is TRBJ2-3, with TRBD2 matching 10 bases. The CDR3 runs to 20 residues. Unmatched junction bases numbered 17, after V lost 3 bases and J lost 1 base. Germline assignment: CDR1 SGDLS and CDR2 YYNGEE. The CDR3 region is CASSDPPQRGGVWGTDTQYF. The CDR3 nucleotides are TGTGCCAGCAGCGATCCACCGCAGCGGGGGGGCGTCTGGGGCACAGATACGCAGTATTTT.

The V call is TRBV9, the J call TRBJ2-3, with D hard to call. CDR3 length: 13 amino acids. V dropped 2 bases and J dropped 6 bases, with 10 bases sitting between them. Germline values: CDR1 SGDLS, CDR2 YYNGEE. CDR3 DNA sequence: TGTGCCAGCAGCGTGACGGGTCACGATACGCAGTATTTT. This sequence encodes CASSVTGHDTQYF.

The chain recombines TRBV28 with TRBJ2-7; tentatively, D is TRBD1 (5 bases). Per the germline V gene, CDR1 is MDHEN and CDR2 is SYDVKM. CDR3 length: 15 residues. Trimming left V 3 bases short and J 0 bases short, with 12 bases between. This CDR3 is CASSFIQGPSYEQYF. Written as DNA, the CDR3 is TGTGCCAGCAGTTTTATCCAGGGTCCCTCCTACGAGCAGTACTTC.

The V gene is TRBV19, the J gene TRBJ2-7; D uncertain. This CDR3 contains 14 residues. V was clipped by 3 bases and J by 0 bases, with 9 bases between them. Germline V gene lookup returns CDR1 LNHDA and CDR2 SQIVND (reference sequence). The CDR3 sequence: CASSMVSNSYEQYF. Written as DNA, the CDR3 is TGTGCCAGTAGTATGGTCTCTAACTCCTACGAGCAGTACTTC. The full variable domain, its missing parts supplied by reference TRBV19 and TRBJ2-7, is DGGITQSPKYLFRKEGQNVTLSCEQNLNHDAMYWYRQDPGQGLRLIYYSQIVNDFQKGDIAEGYSVSREKKESFPLTVTSAQKNPTAFYLCASSMVSNSYEQYFGPGTRLTVT.